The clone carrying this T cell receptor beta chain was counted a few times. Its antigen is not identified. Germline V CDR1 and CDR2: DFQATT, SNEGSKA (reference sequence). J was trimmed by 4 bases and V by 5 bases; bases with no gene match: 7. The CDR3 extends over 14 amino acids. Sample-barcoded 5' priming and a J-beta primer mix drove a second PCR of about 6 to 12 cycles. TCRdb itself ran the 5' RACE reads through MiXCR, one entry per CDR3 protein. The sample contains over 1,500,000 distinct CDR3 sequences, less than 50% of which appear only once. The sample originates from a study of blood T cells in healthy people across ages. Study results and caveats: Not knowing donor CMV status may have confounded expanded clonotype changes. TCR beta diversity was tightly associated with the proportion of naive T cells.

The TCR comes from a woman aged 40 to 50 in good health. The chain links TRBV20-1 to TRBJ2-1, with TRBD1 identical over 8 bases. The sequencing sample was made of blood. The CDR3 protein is CSAYEDRDYNEQFF. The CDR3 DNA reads TGCAGTGCTTATGAGGACAGGGATTACAATGAGCAGTTCTTC.